This is a list of T cell receptor beta chains from one sample in a study of blood T cell repertoires in COVID-19. The table came from immunoSEQ multiplex PCR; TCRdb's copy has only in-frame clones and leaves some out. Of around 87,000 clones in the sample, around 79% were seen once. Sequencing was done on a sample of peripheral blood. The receptors stem from a woman of 80 years or more with acute or convalescent COVID-19. The CDR3 runs from the conserved cysteine through the conserved F or W. A D gene is named only where the DNA matches it firmly. The size field is filled for only some rows; it gives once, few, many or a size class.

V gene	D gene	clone size	J gene	CDR3 DNA	CDR3 protein
TRBV7-8	-	-	TRBJ2-7	TGTGCCAGCAGCTTAGCGCCGGCGGCCAGGGGCTACGAGCAGTACTTC	CASSLAPAARGYEQYF
TRBV5-1	-	once	TRBJ1-2	TGCGCCAGCAGCTTGGGCCCCAGGGACGGAGGGGCGGGCTACACCTTC	CASSLGPRDGGAGYTF
TRBV28	TRBD1	-	TRBJ1-6	TGTGCCAGCAGTCCGGGGGACAGGGGGAACTATAATTCACCCCTCCACTTT	CASSPGDRGNYNSPLHF
TRBV11-2	TRBD1	few	TRBJ2-7	TGTGCCAGCACCCCGGGACAGAGCTCCTACGAGCAGTACTTC	CASTPGQSSYEQYF
TRBV28	TRBD2	-	TRBJ2-7	TGTGCCAGCAGTTTGTCCGGCGGGGGGACCTACGAGCAGTACTTC	CASSLSGGGTYEQYF
TRBV28	TRBD1	-	TRBJ1-3	TGTGCCAGCAGGCCTAAACGGGGGGCCCGGACAGGGGGTCTCCTAAGCTCTGGAAACACCATATATTTT	CASRPKRGARTGGLLSSGNTIYF
TRBV6-6	-	-	TRBJ1-2	TGTGCTATACAGGGCGGCTATGGCTACACCTTC	CAIQGGYGYTF
TRBV5-1	-	once	TRBJ1-5	TGCGCCAGCAGCTTGGGGATCACGGGAAGCAATCAGCCCCAGCATTTT	CASSLGITGSNQPQHF
TRBV28	-	-	TRBJ1-5	TGTGCCAGCAGGGAGTATAGCAATCAGCCCCAGCATTTT	CASREYSNQPQHF
TRBV7-2	TRBD1	-	TRBJ1-2	TGTGCCAGCACTACCGAGACAGGGGGCTATGGCTACACCTTC	CASTTETGGYGYTF
TRBV19	TRBD1	-	TRBJ2-1	TGTGCCAGTAGTAGCGGACAGGGATGGGATGAGCAGTTCTTC	CASSSGQGWDEQFF
TRBV7-2	-	-	TRBJ1-2	TGTGCCAGCAGCTTATTCTTACGGGGTCCGGGAGCCTACACCTTC	CASSLFLRGPGAYTF
TRBV11-2	TRBD1	-	TRBJ1-1	TGTGCCAGCAGCTCACCGAATACCGGGACAGATGAAGCTTTCTTT	CASSSPNTGTDEAFF
TRBV6-2/TRBV6-3	-	-	TRBJ1-1	TGTGCCAGCAGTTATTCACAGGGTCCTGAAGCTTTCTTT	CASSYSQGPEAFF
TRBV11-2	TRBD2	-	TRBJ2-5	TGTGCCAGCAGCTTAGTCTGGGTAGCGGGAGAGACCCAGTACTTC	CASSLVWVAGETQYF
TRBV7-9	-	-	TRBJ2-7	TGTGCCAGCAGCTTTAGGGCCAAGGACATAAAATCGGAGCAGTACTTC	CASSFRAKDIKSEQYF
TRBV7-9	-	-	TRBJ1-3	TGTGCCAGCAGCTTAAGAGGGTCAGTGGGCTCAGATGCGGCCATATATTTT	CASSLRGSVGSDAAIYF
TRBV27	-	-	TRBJ1-6	TGTGCCAGCAGTCCGCGGGGGGATGGGAGTAATTCACCCCTCCACTTT	CASSPRGDGSNSPLHF
TRBV6-2/TRBV6-3	TRBD1	-	TRBJ1-1	TGTGCCAGCAGCCAGGGGGGGGTGGCTGAAGCTTTCTTT	CASSQGGVAEAFF
TRBV4-3	-	-	TRBJ2-1	TGCGCCAGCAGCCAAGATGGAGGATTTGAGCAGTTCTTC	CASSQDGGFEQFF
TRBV19	TRBD1	-	TRBJ2-2	TGTGCCAGTAGTGTCTCAGGGACAGAGTTTTTGATTAACACCGGGGAGCTGTTTTTT	CASSVSGTEFLINTGELFF
TRBV3-1/TRBV3-2	TRBD2	-	TRBJ2-1	TGTGCCAGCAGCCCCCGAGCTAGCGGGACGGGTGAGCAGTTCTTC	CASSPRASGTGEQFF
TRBV18	TRBD1	-	TRBJ2-7	TGTGCCAGCTCACCAGGGACAGCCTACGAGCAGTACTTC	CASSPGTAYEQYF
TRBV25-1	TRBD1	medium-sized	TRBJ2-3	TGTGCCAGCAGTCGACAGGGGCTTAGCACAGATACGCAGTATTTT	CASSRQGLSTDTQYF
TRBV16	TRBD1	once	TRBJ1-1	TGTGCCAGCAGCCTACAGGGGTACACTGAAGCTTTCTTT	CASSLQGYTEAFF
TRBV28	-	-	TRBJ1-2	TGTGCCAGTGGAGATTCCAATTTAGGCTACACCTTC	CASGDSNLGYTF
TRBV4-3	-	-	TRBJ1-2	TGCGCCAGCAGCCAACAAGCGGACAGCAACTATGGCTACACCTTC	CASSQQADSNYGYTF
TRBV30	TRBD1	-	TRBJ1-2	TGTGCCTGGAGGTTAGGACAGGGGGGAGGTGGCTACACCTTC	CAWRLGQGGGGYTF
TRBV19	TRBD1	-	TRBJ1-5	TGTGCCAGTAGTCAAGGACAGGGGAATCAGCCCCAGCATTTT	CASSQGQGNQPQHF
TRBV30	TRBD1	-	TRBJ1-2	TGTGCCGCCGGACAGGACGCTTTTAACTATGGCTACACCTTC	CAAGQDAFNYGYTF
TRBV6-5	-	-	TRBJ2-7	TGTGCCAGCAGCCAAGCGAGGAGCGAGCAGTACTTC	CASSQARSEQYF
TRBV5-1	TRBD2	-	TRBJ2-1	TGCGCCAGCAGCTTGACTAGCGGGGCTTACAATGAGCAGTTCTTC	CASSLTSGAYNEQFF
TRBV2	-	-	TRBJ1-1	TGTGCCAGCAGTGGGAACAGGGACACTGAAGCTTTCTTT	CASSGNRDTEAFF
TRBV4-2	-	-	TRBJ2-1	TGTGCCAGCAGCCAAGCGAATAGCGGCGCTGAGCAGTTCTTC	CASSQANSGAEQFF
TRBV7-8	-	-	TRBJ1-4	TGTGCCAGCAGAAGCCGGGGGTCAATGGATCAACTGTTTTTT	CASRSRGSMDQLFF
TRBV19	TRBD1	-	TRBJ1-2	TGTGCCAGTAGTATAGCCAGCGACAGGGAAGCTGGCTACACCTTC	CASSIASDREAGYTF
TRBV7-8	-	-	TRBJ1-5	TGTGCCAGCAGCCCGGACAGCCTCAATCAGCCCCAGCATTTT	CASSPDSLNQPQHF
TRBV7-2	-	-	TRBJ1-2	TGTGCCAGCAGCCCAGGGTCCCAAAATCCCCATGGCTACACCTTC	CASSPGSQNPHGYTF
TRBV7-9	-	many	TRBJ1-1	TGTGCCAGCAGCACTATGATTGCCGAGGGGGGGCGACATAGCGCTGAAGCTTTCTTT	CASSTMIAEGGRHSAEAFF
TRBV7-3	TRBD2	-	TRBJ2-2	TGTGCCAGCAGCCCGAGCGGGGGGTCCTACACCGGGGAGCTGTTTTTT	CASSPSGGSYTGELFF
TRBV10-3	TRBD1	few	TRBJ1-1	TGTGCCATCAGGGGGACAGAGGGAACTGAAGCTTTCTTT	CAIRGTEGTEAFF
TRBV18	-	-	TRBJ2-2	TGTGCCAGCTCACCACTTCCTGGGGCCGCGAACACCGGGGAGCTGTTTTTT	CASSPLPGAANTGELFF
TRBV3-1/TRBV3-2	-	-	TRBJ1-2	TGTGCCAGCAGCCAAGGACAGAGGGGCTACACCTTC	CASSQGQRGYTF
TRBV28	TRBD1	-	TRBJ2-3	TGTGCCAGCAGTACCGTGGGGCAGGGGGCTGCAGATACGCAGTATTTT	CASSTVGQGAADTQYF
TRBV6-6	TRBD1	-	TRBJ1-2	TGTGCCAGCATACCGACAGGGGGAGTCAAGGAATACACCTTC	CASIPTGGVKEYTF
TRBV27	-	once	TRBJ2-1	TGTGCCAGCAGTTTACTGGTCGGGAGTGAGCAGTTCTTC	CASSLLVGSEQFF
TRBV5-4	-	-	TRBJ1-1	TGTGCCAGCAGCTTGGACGCGGGGGCGGTGAACACTGAAGCTTTCTTT	CASSLDAGAVNTEAFF
TRBV7-3	-	once	TRBJ2-7	TGTGCCAGCAGAATACCGATACAGGGACCCTACGAGCAGTACTTC	CASRIPIQGPYEQYF
TRBV6-5	TRBD1	-	TRBJ1-2	TGTGCCAGCAGTAGGGGACAGGGGGGCGGCTACACCTTC	CASSRGQGGGYTF
TRBV6-6	-	-	TRBJ1-2	TGTGCCAGCAGTGGGCACCACCCTTTCTACACCTTC	CASSGHHPFYTF
TRBV28	-	-	TRBJ1-4	TGTGCCAGTGGCGGGAGAAATGAAAAACTGTTTTTT	CASGGRNEKLFF
TRBV19	-	-	TRBJ2-7	TGTGCCAGTAGTATAGAAGTGGGTCTGAGGGAGCAGTACTTC	CASSIEVGLREQYF
TRBV19	TRBD1	-	TRBJ1-2	TGTGCCAGTAGTCCACAAGCGGGGACAGGATATGGCTACACCTTC	CASSPQAGTGYGYTF
TRBV7-8	TRBD1	-	TRBJ2-1	TGTGCCAGCACCCGACAGGGCACTACCTACAATGAGCAGTTCTTC	CASTRQGTTYNEQFF
TRBV3-1/TRBV3-2	-	-	TRBJ2-7	TGTGCCAGCAGCCCGGGGTTACCAGACCGGGGGGAGCAGTACTTC	CASSPGLPDRGEQYF